This record covers a single T cell receptor beta chain. These data come from a study of T cell responses to AZD1222 COVID-19 vaccine. Produced via immunoSEQ multiplex PCR; TCRdb's table is partial and in-frame only. The sample lists 90,000 to 150,000 clones; about 90% were seen once. Germline CDR1 is SGDLS and CDR2 is YYNGEE. CDR3 length equals 15 residues. With 4 bases removed from V and 7 bases from J, the gap between germline ends came to 18 bases. Sequences were derived from peripheral blood, sampled on day 0 of AZD1222 vaccination. The TCR comes from an adult in good health. V usage is TRBV9 and J usage is TRBJ2-1; the D gene is possibly TRBD1 (6 bases). The CDR3 loop is CASSPMGALLNEQFF. The CDR3 bases are TGTGCCAGCAGCCCAATGGGGGCTCTTCTGAATGAGCAGTTCTTC.